The TCR beta chain described here comes from a study of shared clonotypes between healthy human individuals. Study observations and caveats: A few donors showed sharing of approximately 5% of naive CD4 clonotypes. A generally larger estimated richness was seen in naive subsets than in memory subsets.

CD8 cells regarded as naive lacked CD45RO, were positively chosen for CCR7, and omitted terminally differentiated effector memory CD45RA+ cells. All donors were Caucasian adults living in Nashville, Tennessee. Trimming removed 6 bases from V and 4 bases from J; junction bases left unmatched: 11. The CDR3 runs to 16 residues. Per germline, CDR1 SNHLY and CDR2 FYNNEI. Produced via immunoSEQ multiplex PCR; TCRdb's table is partial and in-frame only. The data show millions of clones, approximately 95% seen once. This clone was observed a single time. No antigen is known for it. The rearrangement joins TRBV2 to TRBJ2-1, with 8 positions matching TRBD2. Sequenced: naive CD8+ T cells sorted from blood. The sequence was obtained from a man aged 18-30 years in good health. CDR3 amino acids: CASSPTSGGPYNEQFF. CDR3 nucleotide sequence: TGTGCCAGCAGCCCTACTAGCGGAGGACCGTACAATGAGCAGTTCTTC.